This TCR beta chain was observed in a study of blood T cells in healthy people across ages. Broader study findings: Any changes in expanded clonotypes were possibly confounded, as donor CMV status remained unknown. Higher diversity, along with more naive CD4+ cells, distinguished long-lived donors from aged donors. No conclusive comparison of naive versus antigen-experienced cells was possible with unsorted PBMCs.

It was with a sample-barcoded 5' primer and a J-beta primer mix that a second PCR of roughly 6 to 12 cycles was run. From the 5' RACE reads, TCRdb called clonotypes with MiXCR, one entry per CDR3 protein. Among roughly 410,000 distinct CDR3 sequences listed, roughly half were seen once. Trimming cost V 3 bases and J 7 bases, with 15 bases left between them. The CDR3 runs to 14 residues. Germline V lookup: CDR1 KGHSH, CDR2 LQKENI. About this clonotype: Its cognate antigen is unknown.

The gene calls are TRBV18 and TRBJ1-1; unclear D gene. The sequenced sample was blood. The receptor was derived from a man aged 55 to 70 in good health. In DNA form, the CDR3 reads TGTGCCAGCTCACCGGACCTCCCGGGGAGTGAAGCTTTCTTT. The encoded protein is CASSPDLPGSEAFF.